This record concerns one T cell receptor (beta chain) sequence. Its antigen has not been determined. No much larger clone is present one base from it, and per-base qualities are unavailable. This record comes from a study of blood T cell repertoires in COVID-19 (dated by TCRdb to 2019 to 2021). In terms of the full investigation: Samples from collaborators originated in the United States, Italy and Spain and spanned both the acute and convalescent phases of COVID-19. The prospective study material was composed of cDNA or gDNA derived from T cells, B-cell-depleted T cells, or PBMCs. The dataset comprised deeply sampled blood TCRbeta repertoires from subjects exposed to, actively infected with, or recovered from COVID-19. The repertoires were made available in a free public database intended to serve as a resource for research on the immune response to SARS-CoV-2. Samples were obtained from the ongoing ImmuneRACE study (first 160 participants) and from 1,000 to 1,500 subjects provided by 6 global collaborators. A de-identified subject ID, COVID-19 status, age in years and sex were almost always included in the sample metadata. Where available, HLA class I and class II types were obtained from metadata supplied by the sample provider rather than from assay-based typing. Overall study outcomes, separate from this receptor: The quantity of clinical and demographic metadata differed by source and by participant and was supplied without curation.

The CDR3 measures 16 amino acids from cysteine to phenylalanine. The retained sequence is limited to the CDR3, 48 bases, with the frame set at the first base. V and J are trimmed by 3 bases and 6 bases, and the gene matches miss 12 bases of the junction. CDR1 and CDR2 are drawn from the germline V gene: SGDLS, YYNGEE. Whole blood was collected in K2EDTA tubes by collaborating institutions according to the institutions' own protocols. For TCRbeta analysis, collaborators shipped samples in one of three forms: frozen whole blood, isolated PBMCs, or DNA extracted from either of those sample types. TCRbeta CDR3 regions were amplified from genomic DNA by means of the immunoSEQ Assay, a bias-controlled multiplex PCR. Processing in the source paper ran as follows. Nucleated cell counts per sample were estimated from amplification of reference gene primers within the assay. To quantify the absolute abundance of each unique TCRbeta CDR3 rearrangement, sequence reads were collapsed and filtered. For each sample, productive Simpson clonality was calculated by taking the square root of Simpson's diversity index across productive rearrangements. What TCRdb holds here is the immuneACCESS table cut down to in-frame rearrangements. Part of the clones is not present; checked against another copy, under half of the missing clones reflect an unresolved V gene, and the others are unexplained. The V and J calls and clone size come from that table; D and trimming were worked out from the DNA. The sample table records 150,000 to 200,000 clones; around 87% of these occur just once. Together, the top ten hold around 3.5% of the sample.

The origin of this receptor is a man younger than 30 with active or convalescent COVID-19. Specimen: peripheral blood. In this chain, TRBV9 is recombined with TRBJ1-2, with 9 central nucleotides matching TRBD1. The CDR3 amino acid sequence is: CASSADPGTGSDGYTF. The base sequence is TGTGCCAGCAGCGCAGACCCCGGGACAGGGAGTGATGGCTACACCTTC.